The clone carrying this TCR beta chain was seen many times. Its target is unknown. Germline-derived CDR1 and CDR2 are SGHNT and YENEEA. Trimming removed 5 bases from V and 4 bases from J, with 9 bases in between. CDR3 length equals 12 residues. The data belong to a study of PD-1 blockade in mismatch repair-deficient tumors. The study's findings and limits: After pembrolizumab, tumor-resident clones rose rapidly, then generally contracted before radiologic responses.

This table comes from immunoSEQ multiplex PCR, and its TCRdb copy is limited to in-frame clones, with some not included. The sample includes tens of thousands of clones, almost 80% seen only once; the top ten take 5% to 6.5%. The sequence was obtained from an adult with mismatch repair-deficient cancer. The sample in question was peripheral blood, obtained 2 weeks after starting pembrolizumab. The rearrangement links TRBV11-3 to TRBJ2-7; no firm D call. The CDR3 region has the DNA TGTGCCAGCAGCCGGAGTGGTTACGAGCAGTACTTC. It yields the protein CASSRSGYEQYF.